This entry features one T cell receptor (beta chain) sequence. Its antigen is currently unknown. TCRdb's table, derived via immunoSEQ multiplex PCR, lists solely in-frame clones and lacks some. Counted here are 2.3 million or so clones, approximately 95% occurring once; the ten biggest clones make up 0.35% to 0.45%. The data derive from a study of shared clonotypes between healthy human individuals. General observations from the study: Donor scarcity curtailed the genetic and exposure-history diversity represented herein.

The CDR3 totals 19 residues. The ends were cut back, 3 bases at V and 0 bases at J, with 21 bases in the middle. Germline loops: CDR1 SGHRS, CDR2 YFSETQ. Every donor, a Caucasian adult, lived in Nashville, Tennessee. The chain joins TRBV5-1 to TRBJ2-2; D is uncertain. The sequencing sample was made of naive CD4+ T cells from PBMCs. As for subset: CD45RA+ positively selected. The sequence came from a man between 18 and 35 years old in good health. Some clones in this sample may be carry-over from other donors' samples. CDR3 loop: CASSSIPTHVWANTGELFF. The CDR3 DNA reads TGCGCCAGCAGCTCCATACCTACGCACGTATGGGCGAACACCGGGGAGCTGTTTTTT.